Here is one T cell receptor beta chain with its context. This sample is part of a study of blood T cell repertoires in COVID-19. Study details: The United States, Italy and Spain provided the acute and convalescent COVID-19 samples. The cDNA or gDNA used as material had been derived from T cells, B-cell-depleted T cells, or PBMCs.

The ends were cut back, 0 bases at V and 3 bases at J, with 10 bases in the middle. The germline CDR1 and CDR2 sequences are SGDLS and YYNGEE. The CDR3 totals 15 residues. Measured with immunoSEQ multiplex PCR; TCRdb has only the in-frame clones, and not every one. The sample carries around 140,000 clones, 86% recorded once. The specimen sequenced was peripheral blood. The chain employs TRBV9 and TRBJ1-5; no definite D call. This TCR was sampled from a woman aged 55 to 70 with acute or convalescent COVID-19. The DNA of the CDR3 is TGTGCCAGCAGCGTAGGAGCTAGCTTCAATCAGCCCCAGCATTTT. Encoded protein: CASSVGASFNQPQHF. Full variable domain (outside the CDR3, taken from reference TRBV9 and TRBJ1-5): DSGVTQTPKHLITATGQRVTLRCSPRSGDLSVYWYQQSLDQGLQFLIQYYNGEERAKGNILERFSAQQFPDLHSELNLSSLELGDSALYFCASSVGASFNQPQHFGDGTRLSIL.